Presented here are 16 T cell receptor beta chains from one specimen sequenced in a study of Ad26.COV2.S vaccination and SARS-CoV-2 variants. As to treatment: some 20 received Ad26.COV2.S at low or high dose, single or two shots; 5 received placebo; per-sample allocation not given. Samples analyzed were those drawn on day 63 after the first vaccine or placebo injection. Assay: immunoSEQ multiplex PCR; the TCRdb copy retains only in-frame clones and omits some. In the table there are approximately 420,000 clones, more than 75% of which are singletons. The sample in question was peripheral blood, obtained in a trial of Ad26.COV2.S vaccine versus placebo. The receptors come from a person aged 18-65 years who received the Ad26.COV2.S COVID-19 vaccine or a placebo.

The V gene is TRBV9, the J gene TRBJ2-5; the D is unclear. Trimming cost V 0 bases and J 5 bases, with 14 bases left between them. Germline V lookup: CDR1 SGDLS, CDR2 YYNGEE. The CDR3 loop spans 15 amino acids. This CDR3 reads CASSVVGAQRETQYF. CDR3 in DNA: TGTGCCAGCAGCGTAGTAGGCGCACAAAGGGAGACCCAGTACTTC. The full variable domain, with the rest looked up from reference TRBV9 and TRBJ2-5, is DSGVTQTPKHLITATGQRVTLRCSPRSGDLSVYWYQQSLDQGLQFLIQYYNGEERAKGNILERFSAQQFPDLHSELNLSSLELGDSALYFCASSVVGAQRETQYFGPGTRLLVL.

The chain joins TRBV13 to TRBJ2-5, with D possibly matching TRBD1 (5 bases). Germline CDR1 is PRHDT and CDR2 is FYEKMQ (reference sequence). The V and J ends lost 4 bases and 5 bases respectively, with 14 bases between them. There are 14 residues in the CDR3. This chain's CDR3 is CASSSLGLAETQYF. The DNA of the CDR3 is TGTGCCAGCAGCTCCCTGGGGCTCGCGGAGACCCAGTACTTC.

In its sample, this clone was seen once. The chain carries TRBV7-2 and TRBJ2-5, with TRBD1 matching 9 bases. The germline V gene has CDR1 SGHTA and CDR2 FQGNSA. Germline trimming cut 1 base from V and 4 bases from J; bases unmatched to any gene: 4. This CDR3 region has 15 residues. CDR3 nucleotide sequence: TGTGCCAGCAGCTTAGGAGTACAGGGGGCAGAGACCCAGTACTTC. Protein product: CASSLGVQGAETQYF.

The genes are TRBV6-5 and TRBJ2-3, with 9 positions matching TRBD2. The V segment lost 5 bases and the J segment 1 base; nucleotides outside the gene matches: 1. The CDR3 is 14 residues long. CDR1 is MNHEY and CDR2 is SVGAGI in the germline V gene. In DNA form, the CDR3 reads TGTGCCAGCAGTCTAGCGGGGCGCACAGATACGCAGTATTTT. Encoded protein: CASSLAGRTDTQYF.

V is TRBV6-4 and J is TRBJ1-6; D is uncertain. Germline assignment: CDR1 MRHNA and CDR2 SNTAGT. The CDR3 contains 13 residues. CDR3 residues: CPEVREPSSPLHF. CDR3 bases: TGTCCCGAGGTTCGGGAGCCAAGTTCACCCCTCCACTTT.

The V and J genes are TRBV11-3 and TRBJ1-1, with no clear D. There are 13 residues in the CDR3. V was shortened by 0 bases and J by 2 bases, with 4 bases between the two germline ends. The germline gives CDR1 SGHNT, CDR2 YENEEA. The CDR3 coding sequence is TGTGCCAGCAGCTTAGATCCTAACACTGAAGCTTTCTTT. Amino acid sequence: CASSLDPNTEAFF.

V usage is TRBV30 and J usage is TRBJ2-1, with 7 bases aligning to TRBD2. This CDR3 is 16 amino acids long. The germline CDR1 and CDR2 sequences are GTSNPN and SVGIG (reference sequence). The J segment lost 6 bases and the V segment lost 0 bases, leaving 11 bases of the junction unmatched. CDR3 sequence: CAWSVLGRDWGNEQFF. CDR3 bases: TGTGCCTGGAGTGTACTTGGGAGGGACTGGGGCAATGAGCAGTTCTTC.

The CDR3 region has the DNA TGTGCCAGCAGCTTCGCAGGGGAGAATTCACCCCTCCACTTT. Protein product: CASSFAGENSPLHF. This chain joins TRBV11-2 and TRBJ1-6; D is perhaps TRBD1 (6 bases). Germline V lookup: CDR1 SGHAT, CDR2 FQNNGV. Trimming pared 3 bases from V and 7 bases from J, leaving 10 bases between. The CDR3 is made up of 14 amino acids.

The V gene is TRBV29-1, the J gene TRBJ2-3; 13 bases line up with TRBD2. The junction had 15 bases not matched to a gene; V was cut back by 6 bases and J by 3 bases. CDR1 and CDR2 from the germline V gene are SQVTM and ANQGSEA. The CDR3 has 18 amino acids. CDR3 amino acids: CSVPGRQTSGGRTDTQYF. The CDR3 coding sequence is TGCAGCGTGCCGGGACGGCAGACTAGCGGGGGGAGAACAGATACGCAGTATTTT.

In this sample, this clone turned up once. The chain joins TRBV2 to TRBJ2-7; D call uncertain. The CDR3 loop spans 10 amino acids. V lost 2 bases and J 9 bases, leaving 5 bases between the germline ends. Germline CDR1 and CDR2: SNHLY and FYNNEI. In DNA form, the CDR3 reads TGTGCCAGCAGTGAACTCACGCAGTACTTC. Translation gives CASSELTQYF.

The CDR3 sequence: CASSLGTGYEQYF. The CDR3 nucleotides read TGTGCCAGCAGCTTAGGGACAGGGTACGAGCAGTACTTC. The chain has TRBV13 and TRBJ2-7, with TRBD1 identical over 7 bases. The V segment lost 0 bases and the J segment 4 bases; nucleotides outside the gene matches: 0. The CDR3 loop spans 13 amino acids. Germline V lookup: CDR1 PRHDT, CDR2 FYEKMQ (reference sequence).

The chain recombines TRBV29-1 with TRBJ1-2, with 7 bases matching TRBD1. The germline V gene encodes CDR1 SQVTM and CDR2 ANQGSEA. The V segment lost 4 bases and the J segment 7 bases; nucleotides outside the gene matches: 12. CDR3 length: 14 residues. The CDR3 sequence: CSVVQTGRLGGYTF. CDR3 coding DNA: TGCAGCGTTGTCCAGACAGGGCGTCTTGGTGGCTACACCTTC. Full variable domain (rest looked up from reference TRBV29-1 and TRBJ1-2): SAVISQKPSRDICQRGTSLTIQCQVDSQVTMMFWYRQQPGQSLTLIATANQGSEATYESGFVIDKFPISRPNLTFSTLTVSNMSPEDSSIYLCSVVQTGRLGGYTFGSGTRLTVV.

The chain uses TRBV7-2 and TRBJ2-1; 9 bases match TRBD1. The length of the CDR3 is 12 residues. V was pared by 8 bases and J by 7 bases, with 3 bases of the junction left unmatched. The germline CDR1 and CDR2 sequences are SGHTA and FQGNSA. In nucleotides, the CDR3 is TGTGCCAGCGGGACAGGGTTTAATGAGCAGTTCTTC. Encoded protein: CASGTGFNEQFF.

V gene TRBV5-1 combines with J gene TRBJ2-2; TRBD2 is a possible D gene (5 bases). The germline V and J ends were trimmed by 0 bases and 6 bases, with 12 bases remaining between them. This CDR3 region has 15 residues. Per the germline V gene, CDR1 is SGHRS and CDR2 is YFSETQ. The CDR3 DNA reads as TGCGCCAGCAGCTTGGTGGACTCCACCTCCGGGGAGCTGTTTTTT. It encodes CASSLVDSTSGELFF.

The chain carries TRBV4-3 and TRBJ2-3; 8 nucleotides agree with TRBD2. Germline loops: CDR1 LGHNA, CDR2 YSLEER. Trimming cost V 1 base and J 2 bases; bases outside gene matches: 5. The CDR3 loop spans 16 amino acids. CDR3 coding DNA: TGCGCCAGCAGCCAAGCGGGCGGGGGGTCCACAGATACGCAGTATTTT. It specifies CASSQAGGGSTDTQYF.

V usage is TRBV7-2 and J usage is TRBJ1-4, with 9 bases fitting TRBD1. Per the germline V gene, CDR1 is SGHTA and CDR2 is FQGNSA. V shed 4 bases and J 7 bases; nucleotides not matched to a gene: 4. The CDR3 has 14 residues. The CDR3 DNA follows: TGTGCCAGCAGCTGGGGACAGGGTGGTGAAAAACTGTTTTTT. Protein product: CASSWGQGGEKLFF.